Reported below is one TCR beta chain. Its specificity is not known. This sample was taken from a study of cytotoxic CD8 clonotypes in ibrutinib-treated CLL. On the study more broadly: Partial responses numbered some 25 and complete responses 2; after a median approximately 70 months, about 14 stayed remitted and some twelve progressed. The study's findings and limits: On treatment, the uncommon public clonotypes contracted or remained stable.

Profiled with immunoSEQ multiplex PCR; TCRdb holds only in-frame clones, not every one. Of around 310,000 clones in the sample, roughly 79% were seen once. The CDR3 contains 12 residues. The germline V and J ends were trimmed by 0 bases and 6 bases, with 4 bases remaining between them. Looked up from germline, CDR1 is MGHDK and CDR2 is SYGVNS. The J gene is TRBJ2-3, the V gene TRBV25-1, with unresolved D. The sequence was collected from a human donor with chronic lymphocytic leukemia. The starting material was PBMCs, obtained before ibrutinib treatment. CDR3 nucleotides: TGTGCCAGCAGTGAATATTTGGATACGCAGTATTTT. It is translated as CASSEYLDTQYF.